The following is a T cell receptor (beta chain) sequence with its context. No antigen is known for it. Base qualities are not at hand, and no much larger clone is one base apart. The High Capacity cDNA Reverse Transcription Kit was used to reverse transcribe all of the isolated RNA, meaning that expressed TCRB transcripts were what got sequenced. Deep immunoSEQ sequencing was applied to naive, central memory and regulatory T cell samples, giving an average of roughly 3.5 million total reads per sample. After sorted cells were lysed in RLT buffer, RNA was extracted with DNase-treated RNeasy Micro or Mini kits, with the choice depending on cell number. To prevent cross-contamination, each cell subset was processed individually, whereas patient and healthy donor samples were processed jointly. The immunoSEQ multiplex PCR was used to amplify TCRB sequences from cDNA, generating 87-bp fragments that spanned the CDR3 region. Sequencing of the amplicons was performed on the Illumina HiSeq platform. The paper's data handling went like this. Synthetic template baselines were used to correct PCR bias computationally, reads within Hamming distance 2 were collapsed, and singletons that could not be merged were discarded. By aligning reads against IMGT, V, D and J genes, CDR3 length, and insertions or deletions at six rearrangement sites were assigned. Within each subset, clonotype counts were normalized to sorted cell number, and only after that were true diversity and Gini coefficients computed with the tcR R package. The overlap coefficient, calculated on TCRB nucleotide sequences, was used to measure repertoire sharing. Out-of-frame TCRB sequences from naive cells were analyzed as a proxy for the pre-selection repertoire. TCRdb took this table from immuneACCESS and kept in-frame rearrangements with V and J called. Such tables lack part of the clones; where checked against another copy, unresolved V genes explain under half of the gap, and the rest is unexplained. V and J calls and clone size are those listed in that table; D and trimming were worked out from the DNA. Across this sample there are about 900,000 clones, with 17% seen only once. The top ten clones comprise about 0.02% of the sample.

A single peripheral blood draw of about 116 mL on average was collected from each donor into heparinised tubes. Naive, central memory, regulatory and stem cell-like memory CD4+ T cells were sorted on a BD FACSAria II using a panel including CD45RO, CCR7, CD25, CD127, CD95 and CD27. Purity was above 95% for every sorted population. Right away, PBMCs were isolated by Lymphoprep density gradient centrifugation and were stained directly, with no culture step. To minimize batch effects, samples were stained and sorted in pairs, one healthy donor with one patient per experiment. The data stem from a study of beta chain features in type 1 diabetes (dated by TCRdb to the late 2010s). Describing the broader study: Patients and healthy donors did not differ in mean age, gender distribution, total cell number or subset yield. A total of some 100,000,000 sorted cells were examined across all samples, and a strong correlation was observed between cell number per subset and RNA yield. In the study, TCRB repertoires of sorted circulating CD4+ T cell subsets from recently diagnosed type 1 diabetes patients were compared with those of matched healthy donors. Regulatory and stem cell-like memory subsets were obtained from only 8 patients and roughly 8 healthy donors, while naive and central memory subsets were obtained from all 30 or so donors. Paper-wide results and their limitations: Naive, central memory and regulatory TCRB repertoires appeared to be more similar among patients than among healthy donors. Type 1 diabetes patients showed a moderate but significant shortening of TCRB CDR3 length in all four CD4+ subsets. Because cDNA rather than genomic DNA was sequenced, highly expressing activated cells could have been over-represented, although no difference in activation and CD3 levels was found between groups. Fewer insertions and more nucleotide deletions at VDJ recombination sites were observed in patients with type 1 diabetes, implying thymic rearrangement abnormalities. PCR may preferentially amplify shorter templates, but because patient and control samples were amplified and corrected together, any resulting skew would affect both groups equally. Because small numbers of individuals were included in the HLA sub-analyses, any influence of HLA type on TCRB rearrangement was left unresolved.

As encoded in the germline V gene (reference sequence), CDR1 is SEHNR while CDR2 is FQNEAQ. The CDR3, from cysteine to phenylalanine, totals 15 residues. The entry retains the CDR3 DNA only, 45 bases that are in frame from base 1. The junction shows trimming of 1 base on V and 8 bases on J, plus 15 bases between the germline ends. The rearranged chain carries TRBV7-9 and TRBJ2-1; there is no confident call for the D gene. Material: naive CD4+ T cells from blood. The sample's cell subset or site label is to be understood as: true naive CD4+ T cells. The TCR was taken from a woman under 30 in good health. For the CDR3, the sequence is CASSLGLRFSDEQFF. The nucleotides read TGTGCCAGCAGCTTAGGGTTGCGGTTTTCGGATGAGCAGTTCTTC.